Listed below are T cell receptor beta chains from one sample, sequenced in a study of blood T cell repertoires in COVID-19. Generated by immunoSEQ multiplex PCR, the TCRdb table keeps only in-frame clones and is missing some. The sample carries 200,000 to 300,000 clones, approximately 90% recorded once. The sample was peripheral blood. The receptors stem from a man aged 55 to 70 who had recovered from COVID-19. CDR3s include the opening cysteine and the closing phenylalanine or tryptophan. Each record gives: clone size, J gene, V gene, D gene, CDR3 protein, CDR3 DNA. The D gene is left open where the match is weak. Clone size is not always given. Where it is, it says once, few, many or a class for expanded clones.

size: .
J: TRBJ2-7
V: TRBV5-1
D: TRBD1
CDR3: CASSGLTGGYEQYF
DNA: TGCGCCAGCAGCGGACTGACAGGGGGCTACGAGCAGTACTTC

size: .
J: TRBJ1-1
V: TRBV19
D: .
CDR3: CASSIGRGSRRGTEAFF
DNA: TGTGCCAGTAGTATAGGACGGGGTTCCCGGCGGGGCACTGAAGCTTTCTTT

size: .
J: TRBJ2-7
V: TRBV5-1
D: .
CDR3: CASSLALREDYEQYF
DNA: TGCGCCAGCAGCTTGGCGCTACGGGAAGATTACGAGCAGTACTTC

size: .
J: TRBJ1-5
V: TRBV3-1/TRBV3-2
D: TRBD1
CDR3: CASSLTGGGNQPQHF
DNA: TGTGCCAGCAGCCTGACAGGGGGAGGCAATCAGCCCCAGCATTTT

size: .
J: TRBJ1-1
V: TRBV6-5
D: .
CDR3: CASSQPLTTGSEAFF
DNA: TGTGCCAGCAGCCAACCTTTGACCACAGGCTCTGAAGCTTTCTTT

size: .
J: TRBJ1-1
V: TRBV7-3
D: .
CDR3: CASSPGSKAGLQNTEAFF
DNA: TGTGCCAGCAGCCCCGGTAGTAAGGCAGGGTTACAAAACACTGAAGCTTTCTTT

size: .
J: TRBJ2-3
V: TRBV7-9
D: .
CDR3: CASSTVDKSTDTQYF
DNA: TGTGCCAGCAGTACAGTGGACAAGAGCACAGATACGCAGTATTTT

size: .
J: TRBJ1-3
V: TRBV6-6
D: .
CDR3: CASSRGQTRSSNTIYF
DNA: TGTGCCAGCAGTCGAGGACAAACTCGGAGTTCAAACACCATATATTTT

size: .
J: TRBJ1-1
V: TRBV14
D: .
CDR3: CASSQDLLPNTEAFF
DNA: TGTGCCAGCAGCCAAGATCTCCTACCGAACACTGAAGCTTTCTTT

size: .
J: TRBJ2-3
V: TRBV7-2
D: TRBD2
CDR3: CASSLAPRTSGGTDTQYF
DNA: TGTGCCAGCAGCTTAGCGCCCCGGACTAGCGGGGGAACAGATACGCAGTATTTT

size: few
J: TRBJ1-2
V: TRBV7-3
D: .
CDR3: CASSLTGEGGYTF
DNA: TGTGCCAGCAGCTTAACAGGGGAGGGTGGCTACACCTTC

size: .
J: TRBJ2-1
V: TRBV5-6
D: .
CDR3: CASSLLQAGGEQFF
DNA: TGTGCCAGCAGCTTGTTGCAGGCCGGGGGAGAGCAGTTCTTC

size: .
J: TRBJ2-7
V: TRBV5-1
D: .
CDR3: CASSRGQSSSYEQYF
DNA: TGCGCCAGCAGTCGTGGACAGTCGAGCTCCTACGAGCAGTACTTC

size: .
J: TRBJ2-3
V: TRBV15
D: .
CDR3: CATSRERGPTDTQYF
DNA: TGTGCCACCAGCAGAGAGCGGGGGCCCACAGATACGCAGTATTTT

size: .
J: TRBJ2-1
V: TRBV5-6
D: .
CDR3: CASSSARYNEQFF
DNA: TGTGCCAGCAGCTCGGCGCGGTACAATGAGCAGTTCTTC

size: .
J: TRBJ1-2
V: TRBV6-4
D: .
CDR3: CASSLGGGNGYTF
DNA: TGTGCCAGCAGTCTTGGGGGAGGCAATGGCTACACCTTC

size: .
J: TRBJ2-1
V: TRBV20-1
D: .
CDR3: CSARGVNEQFF
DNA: TGCAGTGCTAGAGGCGTCAATGAGCAGTTCTTC

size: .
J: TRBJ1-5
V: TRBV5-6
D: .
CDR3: CASSLQGSGQPQHF
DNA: TGTGCCAGCAGCTTACAGGGAAGTGGCCAGCCCCAGCATTTT

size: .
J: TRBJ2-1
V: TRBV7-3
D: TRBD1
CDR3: CASSRTGGSYNEQFF
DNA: TGTGCCAGCAGCCGGACAGGGGGCTCCTACAATGAGCAGTTCTTC

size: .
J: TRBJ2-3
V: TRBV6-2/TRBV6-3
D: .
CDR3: CASSYPSTDTQYF
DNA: TGTGCCAGCAGTTACCCGAGCACAGATACGCAGTATTTT

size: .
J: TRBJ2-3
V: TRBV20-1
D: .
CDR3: CSASRQTSTDTQYF
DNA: TGCAGTGCTAGTCGACAGACTAGCACAGATACGCAGTATTTT

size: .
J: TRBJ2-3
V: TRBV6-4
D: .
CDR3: CASSVTGSTDTQYF
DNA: TGTGCCAGCAGTGTGACAGGTAGCACAGATACGCAGTATTTT

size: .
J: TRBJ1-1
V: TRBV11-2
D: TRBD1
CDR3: CASSLDRAAEAFF
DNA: TGTGCCAGCAGCCTGGACAGGGCGGCTGAAGCTTTCTTT

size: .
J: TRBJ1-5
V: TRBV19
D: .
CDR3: CASRTGQLQPQHF
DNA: TGTGCCAGTAGGACAGGTCAACTTCAGCCCCAGCATTTT

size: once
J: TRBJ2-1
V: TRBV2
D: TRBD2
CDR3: CASTAGDYNEQFF
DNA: TGTGCCAGCACAGCGGGGGATTACAATGAGCAGTTCTTC

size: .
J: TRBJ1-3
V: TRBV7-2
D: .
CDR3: CASSPALSSGNTIYF
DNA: TGTGCCAGCAGCCCCGCTTTGAGCTCTGGAAACACCATATATTTT

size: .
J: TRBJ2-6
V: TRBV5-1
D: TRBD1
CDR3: CASNPGGVTGANVLTF
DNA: TGCGCCAGCAATCCAGGGGGCGTAACGGGGGCCAACGTCCTGACTTTC

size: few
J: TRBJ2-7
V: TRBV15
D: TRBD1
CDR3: CATSRSGQGSYEQYF
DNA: TGTGCCACCAGCAGATCAGGACAGGGGAGCTACGAGCAGTACTTC

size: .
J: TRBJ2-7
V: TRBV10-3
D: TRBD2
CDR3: CASRLAGGNYEQYF
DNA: TGTGCCAGCCGCCTAGCGGGGGGTAACTACGAGCAGTACTTC

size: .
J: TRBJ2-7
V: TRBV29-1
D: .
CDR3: CSVDIGGSSYEQYF
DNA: TGCAGCGTTGATATCGGCGGTTCCTCCTACGAGCAGTACTTC

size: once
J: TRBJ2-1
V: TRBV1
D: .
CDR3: CTSTPEPEGGPLYNEQFF
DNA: TGCACCAGCACCCCGGAGCCGGAGGGGGGGCCACTCTACAATGAGCAGTTCTTC

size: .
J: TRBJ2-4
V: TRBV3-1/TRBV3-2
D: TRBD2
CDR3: CASSHATSGVAGVKNIQYF
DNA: TGTGCCAGCAGCCATGCTACTAGCGGGGTCGCAGGGGTCAAAAACATTCAGTACTTC

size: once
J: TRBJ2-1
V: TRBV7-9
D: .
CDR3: CASSHATTGFRYNEQFF
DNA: TGTGCCAGCAGCCACGCGACTACAGGGTTCCGATACAATGAGCAGTTCTTC

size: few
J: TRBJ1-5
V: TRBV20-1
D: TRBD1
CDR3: CSASKGGGGNQPQHF
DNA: TGCAGTGCTAGTAAAGGGGGCGGGGGCAATCAGCCCCAGCATTTT

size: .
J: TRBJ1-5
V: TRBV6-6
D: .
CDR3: CASSPRFGEGRDQPQHF
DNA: TGTGCCAGCAGTCCTCGATTCGGGGAGGGAAGAGATCAGCCCCAGCATTTT

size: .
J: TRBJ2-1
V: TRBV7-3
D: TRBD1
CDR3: CASSPSSGTGKNEQFF
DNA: TGTGCCAGCAGCCCATCCTCCGGGACAGGTAAAAATGAGCAGTTCTTC

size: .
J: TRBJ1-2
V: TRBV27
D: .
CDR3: CASSLSVTAGGYTF
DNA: TGTGCCAGCAGTTTATCGGTTACAGCGGGTGGCTACACCTTC

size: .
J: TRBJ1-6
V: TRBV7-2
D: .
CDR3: CASFGPGQNSPLHF
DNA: TGTGCCAGCTTCGGACCAGGACAAAATTCACCCCTCCACTTT

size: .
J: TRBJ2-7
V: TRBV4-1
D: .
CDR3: CASSQDPGTSSYEQYF
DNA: TGCGCCAGCAGCCAAGATCCTGGCACCAGCTCCTACGAGCAGTACTTC

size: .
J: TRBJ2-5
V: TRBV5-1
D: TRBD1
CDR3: CASTRDRGRGQETQYF
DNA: TGCGCCAGCACCCGGGACAGGGGTAGAGGTCAGGAGACCCAGTACTTC

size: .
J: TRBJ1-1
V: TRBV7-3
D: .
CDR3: CASSLSGSAGAFF
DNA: TGTGCCAGCAGCTTATCGGGCAGCGCGGGAGCTTTCTTT

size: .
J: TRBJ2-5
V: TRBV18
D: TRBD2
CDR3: CASSPRTSAVKNTQYF
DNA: TGTGCCAGCTCACCAAGGACTAGCGCTGTCAAGAACACCCAGTACTTC

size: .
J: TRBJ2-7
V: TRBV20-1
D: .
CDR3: CSASPGVREQYF
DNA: TGCAGTGCTAGTCCGGGGGTCCGCGAGCAGTACTTC

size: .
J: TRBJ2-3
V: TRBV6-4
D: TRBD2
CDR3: CASSLGLAGVFGTDTQYF
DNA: TGTGCCAGCAGCCTCGGACTAGCGGGGGTTTTTGGCACAGATACGCAGTATTTT

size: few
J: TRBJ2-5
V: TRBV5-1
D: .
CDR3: CASSSTAVIRFGETQYF
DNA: .

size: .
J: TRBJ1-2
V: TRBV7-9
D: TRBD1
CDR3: CASSLGTVNYGYTF
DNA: TGTGCCAGCAGCTTGGGGACAGTCAACTATGGCTACACCTTC

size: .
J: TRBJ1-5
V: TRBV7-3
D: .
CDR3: CASSLNWPGKNQPQHF
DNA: TGTGCCAGCAGCTTAAACTGGCCAGGCAAGAATCAGCCCCAGCATTTT

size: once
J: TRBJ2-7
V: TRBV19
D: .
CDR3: CASSRRTQYEQYF
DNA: TGTGCCAGTAGTAGGAGAACCCAGTACGAGCAGTACTTC

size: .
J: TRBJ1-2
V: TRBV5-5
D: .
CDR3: CASSLENGYGYTF
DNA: TGTGCCAGCAGCTTGGAGAACGGCTATGGCTACACCTTC

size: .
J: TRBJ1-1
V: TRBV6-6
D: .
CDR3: CASSTDRNTEAFF
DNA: TGTGCCAGCAGTACAGACCGAAACACTGAAGCTTTCTTT

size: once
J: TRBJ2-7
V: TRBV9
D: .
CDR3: CASSPSPSGLVYEQYF
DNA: TGTGCCAGCAGCCCCAGCCCGTCCGGTCTAGTCTACGAGCAGTACTTC

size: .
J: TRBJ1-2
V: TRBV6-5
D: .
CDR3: CASINTWTASYGYTF
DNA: TGTGCCAGCATTAATACATGGACAGCGAGCTATGGCTACACCTTC